The 14 T cell receptor beta chains presented below share a single source sample, sequenced in a study of cytomegalovirus exposure and HLA in healthy donors. The PCR contained 60 Vbeta and 13 Jbeta primers. TCRdb keeps only in-frame clones here, not all; method: immunoSEQ multiplex PCR. The table lists about 65,000 clones, roughly 80% of them singletons. Material for sequencing was PBMCs. The receptors originated from a girl aged 10-17 years in good health and CMV-seropositive.

The chain links TRBV7-9 to TRBJ2-7, with a tentative D call TRBD2 (6 bases). This CDR3 comprises 15 residues. Trimming removed 5 bases from V and 2 bases from J, with 16 bases in between. Germline assignment: CDR1 SEHNR and CDR2 FQNEAQ (reference sequence). CDR3 DNA sequence: TGTGCCAGCAGCCGCGGGCCTGGCGGGGCCTACGAGCAGTACTTC. Translating gives CASSRGPGGAYEQYF.

The table lists this clone with a few counts. This sequence joins TRBV4-1 and TRBJ1-5; D perhaps matches TRBD1 (5 bases). Germline V CDR1 and CDR2: MGHRA, YSYEKL. The ends were cut back, 1 base at V and 6 bases at J, with 13 bases in the middle. The CDR3 contains 15 residues. The CDR3 sequence: CASSQVGGVGQPQHF. The CDR3 nucleotides read TGCGCCAGCAGCCAAGTGGGAGGGGTCGGTCAGCCCCAGCATTTT.

The rearrangement joins TRBV29-1 to TRBJ1-2; D gene unclear. CDR3 length equals 11 residues. Looked up from germline, CDR1 is SQVTM and CDR2 is ANQGSEA. Trimming removed 3 bases from V and 10 bases from J, with 12 bases in between. The CDR3 spells CSVERAANYTF. The CDR3 DNA is TGCAGCGTTGAGAGGGCGGCTAACTACACCTTC.

The chain has TRBV4-3 and TRBJ2-3, with 8 bases lining up with TRBD1. The CDR3 has 15 amino acids. V shed 1 base, J shed 3 bases, and the junction held 3 bases outside the gene matches. Germline V CDR1 and CDR2: LGHNA, YSLEER. Written as DNA, the CDR3 is TGCGCCAGCAGCCAAGCCAGGGGGCTGACAGATACGCAGTATTTT. Translated, it gives CASSQARGLTDTQYF.

This clone was recorded only once. V is TRBV6-5 and J is TRBJ2-1; TRBD2 matches at 8 bases. V was clipped by 5 bases and J by 4 bases; unmatched bases: 7. The CDR3 has 15 residues. Per germline, CDR1 MNHEY and CDR2 SVGAGI. The CDR3 region is CASSSREGTYNEQFF. In DNA form, the CDR3 reads TGTGCCAGCAGTAGCCGGGAGGGTACATACAATGAGCAGTTCTTC.

The chain links TRBV4-1 to TRBJ1-2; D remains ambiguous. Trimming removed 4 bases from V and 4 bases from J, with 16 bases in between. The CDR3 is made up of 15 amino acids. Germline CDR1 reads MGHRA; CDR2 reads YSYEKL. Here the CDR3 DNA reads TGCGCCAGCAGCCCTCCTTCGACAACTCCCTATGGCTACACCTTC. Residues: CASSPPSTTPYGYTF.

V and J are TRBV2 and TRBJ1-2, with no clear D. From germline, CDR1 is SNHLY and CDR2 FYNNEI. V was shortened by 2 bases and J by 14 bases, with 12 bases between the two germline ends. The CDR3 consists of 11 residues. The CDR3 spells CASSERREGTF. The CDR3 DNA sequence: TGTGCCAGCAGTGAAAGGAGGGAGGGAACCTTC.

The V gene is TRBV6-4, the J gene TRBJ2-1, with D possibly matching TRBD2 (6 bases). The CDR3 covers 13 residues. Trimming stripped 6 bases from V and 5 bases from J, with 11 bases between. The germline V gene encodes CDR1 MRHNA and CDR2 SNTAGT. The CDR3 region is CASSVTSHNEQFF. The CDR3 nucleotides read TGTGCCAGCAGCGTAACTAGCCACAATGAGCAGTTCTTC.

This clone was picked up a small number of times. This chain connects TRBV6-5 to TRBJ1-1; D uncertain. The V gene lost 6 bases and the J gene lost 5 bases, with 19 bases spanning the gap. This CDR3 is 15 amino acids long. The germline CDR1 and CDR2 sequences are MNHEY and SVGAGI. CDR3 protein: CASSPLGEGETEAFF. DNA for the CDR3: TGTGCCAGCAGCCCACTCGGAGAGGGTGAAACTGAAGCTTTCTTT.

This chain links TRBV2 with TRBJ1-1, with 9 nucleotides matching TRBD1. CDR1 is SNHLY, CDR2 FYNNEI, per germline. The length of the CDR3 is 15 residues. J lost 1 base, V lost 6 bases, and 6 bases had no gene match. This CDR3 is CASSMGQGTNTEAFF. CDR3 DNA: TGTGCCAGCAGCATGGGACAGGGAACGAACACTGAAGCTTTCTTT.

This rearrangement joins TRBV7-9 to TRBJ2-1, with 7 bases lining up with TRBD1. Trimming at V came to 7 bases and at J to 10 bases, leaving 16 bases not matched to a gene. This CDR3 comprises 15 residues. The germline V gene has CDR1 SEHNR and CDR2 FQNEAQ (reference sequence). CDR3 in DNA: TGTGCCAGCACCAAACGGGACAGCCTACAAGGAGAGCAGTTCTTC. This sequence encodes CASTKRDSLQGEQFF.

The J gene is TRBJ2-4, the V gene TRBV7-8, with 9 bases fitting TRBD1. Germline CDR1 SGHVS, CDR2 FQNEAQ. The CDR3 is 16 amino acids. The V gene end was trimmed by 5 bases and the J gene end by 1 base; junction bases not matched to a gene: 6. CDR3 loop: CASSPGTGRAKNIQYF. In nucleotides, the CDR3 is TGTGCCAGCAGCCCAGGGACAGGGAGGGCCAAAAACATTCAGTACTTC.

The rearrangement uses TRBV30 and TRBJ1-5, with a tentative D call TRBD1 (5 bases). The germline V gene encodes CDR1 GTSNPN and CDR2 SVGIG (reference sequence). Between the trimmed V and J ends, which lost 4 bases and 2 bases, there was a span of 12 bases. The CDR3 is 14 amino acids. For the CDR3, the DNA is TGTGCCTGGACAAGAGGGGAGGGCAATCAGCCCCAGCATTTT. It encodes CAWTRGEGNQPQHF.

In its sample, this clone was seen a few times. CDR3 amino acids: CASSGSAFPYEQYF. The CDR3 region has the DNA TGTGCCAGCAGTGGATCAGCGTTCCCCTACGAGCAGTACTTC. The rearrangement joins TRBV6-1 to TRBJ2-7, with D unclear. The length of the CDR3 is 14 residues. The V gene lost 4 bases and the J gene lost 2 bases, with 12 bases spanning the gap. Germline lookup yields CDR1 MNHNS and CDR2 SASEGT.